This entry concerns a single TCR beta chain. The sample is drawn from a study of OX40 agonist ivuxolimab in advanced cancers. The length of the CDR3 is 15 residues. V lost 4 bases to trimming and J lost 5 bases; unmatched junction nucleotides: 5. CDR1 is SGHRS and CDR2 is YFSETQ in the germline V gene. Sequencing used immunoSEQ multiplex PCR; TCRdb keeps in-frame clones, though not all of them. The repertoire holds roughly 45,000 clones, with 88% as singletons. This sequence was found in an adult with an advanced solid tumor such as melanoma, head and neck, liver or kidney cancer. The V call is TRBV5-1, the J call TRBJ2-1; TRBD2 aligns across 11 bases. Sample: CD4+ or CD8+ T cells sorted from blood, taken in a trial of the OX40 agonist ivuxolimab. CDR3 protein: CASSETSGINNEQFF. In nucleotides, the CDR3 is TGCGCCAGCAGCGAGACTAGCGGGATAAACAATGAGCAGTTCTTC.